Following are 8 T cell receptor beta chains from one sample sequenced in a study of cytomegalovirus exposure and HLA in healthy donors. Profiling relied on immunoSEQ multiplex PCR, and the TCRdb table lists in-frame clones only, not all of them. This table has about 360,000 clones, 86% appearing once. What was sequenced was PBMCs. The receptors come from a woman younger than 30 in good health and CMV-seronegative.

The chain has TRBV27 and TRBJ2-1; TRBD1 might be the D (6 bases). The CDR3 extends over 15 amino acids. V lost 1 base, J lost 7 bases, and 14 bases lay in between. Germline V gives CDR1 MNHEY, CDR2 SMNVEV (reference sequence). The DNA of the CDR3 is TGTGCCAGCAGTTTATGGTCAGGGGCGGCGAATGAGCAGTTCTTC. Its protein product is CASSLWSGAANEQFF.

This clone was observed a few times. The V call is TRBV28, the J call TRBJ1-5; D remains unclear. Trimming removed 6 bases at V and 0 bases at J, with 12 bases between. Germline V gene sequence: CDR1 MDHEN, CDR2 SYDVKM. The CDR3 is made up of 15 amino acids. In nucleotides, the CDR3 is TGTGCCAGCAGACTAGTGAGTTATAGCAATCAGCCCCAGCATTTT. It encodes CASRLVSYSNQPQHF. Together with reference TRBV28 and TRBJ1-5, the CDR3 gives the full variable domain: DVKVTQSSRYLVKRTGEKVFLECVQDMDHENMFWYRQDPGLGLRLIYFSYDVKMKEKGDIPEGYSVSREKKERFSLILESASTNQTSMYLCASRLVSYSNQPQHFGDGTRLSIL.

The chain employs TRBV11-1 and TRBJ2-7; TRBD1 might be the D (6 bases). V lost 5 bases to trimming and J lost 6 bases, with 11 bases between them. The CDR3 extends over 12 amino acids. The germline gives CDR1 SGHAT, CDR2 FQDESV (reference sequence). This CDR3 is CASSVDRSEQYF. The CDR3 nucleotides are TGTGCCAGCAGCGTGGACAGAAGCGAGCAGTACTTC.

V is TRBV5-1 and J is TRBJ2-7, with TRBD2 matching over 10 bases. The junction had 7 bases not matched to a gene; V was cut back by 4 bases and J by 3 bases. Germline lookup yields CDR1 SGHRS and CDR2 YFSETQ. There are 15 residues in the CDR3. The CDR3 sequence is CASSPASGRIYEQYF. DNA of the CDR3: TGCGCCAGCAGCCCGGCTAGCGGGAGAATCTACGAGCAGTACTTC.

This chain links TRBV6-1 with TRBJ1-3; D not resolved. The CDR3 extends over 14 amino acids. Germline V gives CDR1 MNHNS, CDR2 SASEGT. V dropped 8 bases and J dropped 3 bases, with 14 bases sitting between them. The CDR3 sequence is CASYTANVGNTIYF. The CDR3 DNA reads TGTGCCAGCTACACAGCCAATGTTGGAAACACCATATATTTT.

V is TRBV27 and J is TRBJ2-7; weak D call: TRBD2 (6 bases). The CDR3 contains 13 residues. The V gene lost 8 bases and the J gene lost 9 bases, with 20 bases spanning the gap. Germline lookup yields CDR1 MNHEY and CDR2 SMNVEV (reference sequence). CDR3 sequence: CASRSGNEGGQYF. The CDR3 DNA follows: TGTGCCAGCCGGTCCGGTAATGAGGGAGGGCAGTACTTC.

The chain employs TRBV5-1 and TRBJ1-2; the D is unclear. Germline CDR1 is SGHRS and CDR2 is YFSETQ. Trimming removed 4 bases from V and 4 bases from J, with 11 bases in between. The CDR3 spans 13 residues. As DNA, the CDR3 is TGCGCCAGCAGCCAGGAGGGCGGCTATGGCTACACCTTC. This encodes CASSQEGGYGYTF. Supplemented by reference TRBV5-1 and TRBJ1-2, the full variable domain reads KAGVTQTPRYLIKTRGQQVTLSCSPISGHRSVSWYQQTPGQGLQFLFEYFSETQRNKGNFPGRFSGRQFSNSRSEMNVSTLELGDSALYLCASSQEGGYGYTFGSGTRLTVV.

The chain recombines TRBV30 with TRBJ2-1; 10 positions match TRBD1. The trim removed 5 bases at V and 7 bases at J, leaving 8 bases unmatched. CDR3 length equals 14 residues. CDR1 is GTSNPN and CDR2 is SVGIG in the germline V gene (reference sequence). The CDR3, as DNA: TGTGCCTGGGGGGCGGGACAGGGGAAGAATGAGCAGTTCTTC. Protein product: CAWGAGQGKNEQFF.